The entry below gives a single T cell receptor (beta chain) sequence along with its context. This specimen comes from a study of Graves' ophthalmopathy and Graves' hyperthyroidism. This CDR3 spans 13 amino acids. V was clipped by 3 bases and J by 3 bases, with 9 bases between them. RNA transcripts were the source from which TCR beta CDR3 regions were amplified. RT-PCR in the first round used HTBI primers; a second-round multiplex PCR followed. TCRdb re-called the multiplex PCR reads through MiXCR, storing one row per CDR3 protein. In the table there are a few hundred thousand distinct CDR3 sequences, 15% to 20% of which are singletons.

Sequences were obtained from peripheral blood. This TCR was recovered from an adult man with Graves' ophthalmopathy. The chain carries TRBV12-3 or TRBV12-4 and TRBJ2-7; unclear D gene. CDR3 amino acids: CASSFRTDYEQYF. The CDR3 coding sequence is TGTGCCAGCAGTTTCCGAACAGACTACGAGCAGTACTTC.